A few counts support the clone carrying this T cell receptor (beta chain). As yet, its antigen is unknown. The sample originates from a study of CD8 T cells in ankylosing spondylitis. The study's findings and limits: Ankylosing spondylitis blood appeared to be characterized by a TCR beta motif of under 10 highly homologous variants. Previously reported in reactive arthritis synovial fluid and blood were some of the motif variants. The study looked at matched synovial fluid samples from ankylosing spondylitis patients. Disease-linked clones were reported to be significantly enriched there.

The CDR3 runs 15 residues. Germline trimming cut 2 bases from V and 6 bases from J; bases unmatched to any gene: 5. Germline V gene lookup returns CDR1 SGHNT and CDR2 YYREEE (reference sequence). The authors made TCR beta libraries by quantitative 5'-RACE with molecular barcodes. TCRdb used MiXCR to reprocess the 5' RACE reads, holding one entry per CDR3 protein. The sample holds roughly 670,000 distinct CDR3 sequences; about 20% are singletons and the top ten take around 20%. Sequenced: blood, either unsorted or a sorted T cell fraction (not recorded which). The source is a male donor with ankylosing spondylitis. The chain combines TRBV5-4 with TRBJ1-6, with 7 bases aligning to TRBD1. The CDR3 sequence is CASSFRDRFNSPLHF. Here the CDR3 DNA reads TGTGCCAGCAGCTTCCGGGACAGATTTAATTCACCCCTCCACTTT.